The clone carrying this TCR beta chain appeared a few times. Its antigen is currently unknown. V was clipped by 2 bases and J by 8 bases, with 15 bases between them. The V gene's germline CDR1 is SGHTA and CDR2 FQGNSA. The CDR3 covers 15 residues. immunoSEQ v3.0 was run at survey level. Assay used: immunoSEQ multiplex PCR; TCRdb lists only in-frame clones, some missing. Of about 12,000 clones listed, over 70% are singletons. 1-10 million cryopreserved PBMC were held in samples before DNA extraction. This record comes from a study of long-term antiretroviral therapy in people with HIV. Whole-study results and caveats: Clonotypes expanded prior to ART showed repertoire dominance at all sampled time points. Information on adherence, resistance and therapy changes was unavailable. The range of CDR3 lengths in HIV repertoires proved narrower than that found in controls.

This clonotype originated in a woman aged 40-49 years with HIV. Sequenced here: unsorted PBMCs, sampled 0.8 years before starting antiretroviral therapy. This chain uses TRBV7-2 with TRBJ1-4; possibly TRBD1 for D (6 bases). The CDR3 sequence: CASSLLQGLSEKLFF. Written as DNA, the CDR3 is TGTGCCAGCAGCTTACTTCAGGGGTTATCAGAAAAACTGTTTTTT.